This T cell receptor (beta chain) was found in a study of identifying expanded T cells in peripheral blood. Findings and limits, study-wide: Differentially abundant clones: 0.95 to 1.5 between replicates, approximately 15 at approximately 13 days, 19 to 20 at four. Variance in clone template counts between roughly 2-week samples significantly increased with total template count across all healthy donors.

In the case of this clone: The antigen is not known.

The repertoire was sequenced with immunoSEQ multiplex PCR; TCRdb's copy has only in-frame clones and lacks some. The table records about 90,000 clones, 88% of them present only once. The CDR3 totals 14 residues. Between the trimmed V and J ends, which lost 6 bases and 1 base, there was a span of 12 bases. Germline V lookup: CDR1 LNHDA, CDR2 SQIVND (reference sequence). Collection occurred without any documented infections or immune events in donors. Sequenced sample: blood. The TCR originated in a person aged 18-70 years in good health. This sequence joins TRBV19 and TRBJ1-2; D not certain. Written as DNA, the CDR3 is TGTGCCAGTAGCCTCGGGTGGGATAACTATGGCTACACCTTC. Amino acid sequence: CASSLGWDNYGYTF.